The entry below describes one T cell receptor (beta chain). Its antigen remains unknown. The data derive from a study of T-cell memory formation after mild COVID-19. Study observations and caveats: Nothing confirmed that second-wave clones peaking on day 37 were specific for SARS-CoV-2. CD4+ bias marked clones expanding day 15 to 37, unlike balanced contracting clones.

The CDR3 spans 18 residues. V was pared by 4 bases and J by 3 bases, with 12 bases of the junction left unmatched. Germline loops: CDR1 MNHEY, CDR2 SVGEGT. TCRdb recomputed calls from the 5' RACE reads with MiXCR, one row per CDR3 protein. The data hold about 340,000 distinct CDR3 sequences, with 13% observed a single time. The chain couples TRBV6-2 or TRBV6-3 to TRBJ2-1; 10 bases map to TRBD2. Source material: PBMCs or a T cell subset sorted from them (not recorded which). This TCR derives from a man between 18 and 35 years old who had mild COVID-19 (a few samples of this study predate the infection). Cell type and time point are not known. This CDR3 reads CASSWNRKAGGHYNEQFF. The CDR3 DNA reads TGTGCCAGCAGTTGGAATAGGAAAGCGGGGGGGCACTACAATGAGCAGTTCTTC.